These 5 T cell receptor beta chains originate from one sample sequenced in a study of T cell changes during pregnancy in multiple sclerosis. Repertoires were generated with immunoSEQ multiplex PCR, while TCRdb's copy carries only in-frame clones and drops some. The data contain about 99,000 clones, 90% to 95% of them singletons. The sequences come from peripheral blood, collected after pregnancy. These receptors all stem from a female donor with multiple sclerosis, enrolled in a pregnancy study.

The V and J genes are TRBV28 and TRBJ2-1; 9 nucleotides align to TRBD2. Germline V gene data show CDR1 as MDHEN and CDR2 as SYDVKM. Germline trimming cut 2 bases from V and 8 bases from J; bases unmatched to any gene: 10. The CDR3 is 16 residues long. CDR3 amino acids: CASSLRGGRAGDEQFF. CDR3 bases: TGTGCCAGCAGTTTAAGGGGCGGGAGGGCAGGCGATGAGCAGTTCTTC. Drawing the rest from reference TRBV28 and TRBJ2-1, the complete variable domain is DVKVTQSSRYLVKRTGEKVFLECVQDMDHENMFWYRQDPGLGLRLIYFSYDVKMKEKGDIPEGYSVSREKKERFSLILESASTNQTSMYLCASSLRGGRAGDEQFFGPGTRLTVL.

This chain connects TRBV30 to TRBJ1-5; no definite D call. This CDR3 contains 14 residues. V was trimmed by 3 bases and J by 2 bases, leaving 11 bases between them. The germline gives CDR1 GTSNPN, CDR2 SVGIG (reference sequence). The CDR3 sequence: CAWSRPGGNQPQHF. CDR3 nucleotides: TGTGCCTGGAGCCGCCCCGGGGGCAATCAGCCCCAGCATTTT.

V and J are TRBV9 and TRBJ2-2, with TRBD2 identical over 11 bases. The CDR3 is 19 residues long. V was clipped by 0 bases and J by 0 bases; unmatched bases: 7. Germline CDR1 SGDLS, CDR2 YYNGEE. The chain's CDR3 is CASSVGDSGRAANTGELFF. The CDR3 DNA is TGTGCCAGCAGCGTAGGCGATAGCGGGAGGGCCGCGAACACCGGGGAGCTGTTTTTT.

V usage is TRBV18 and J usage is TRBJ2-5, with 8 bases matching TRBD1. Losses at the gene ends were 2 bases for V and 2 bases for J; bases not matched to a gene: 4. The CDR3 is 15 amino acids. Looked up from germline, CDR1 is KGHSH and CDR2 is LQKENI. CDR3 DNA sequence: TGTGCCAGCTCACCAAGGACAGGGCGGCAAGAGACCCAGTACTTC. Protein sequence: CASSPRTGRQETQYF.

This clone came up once. This sequence joins TRBV7-9 and TRBJ2-7, with D possibly TRBD2 on 5 matching bases. With 11 bases removed from V and 6 bases from J, the gap between germline ends came to 11 bases. The V gene's germline CDR1 is SEHNR and CDR2 FQNEAQ (reference sequence). The CDR3 is 10 residues long. CDR3 coding DNA: TGTGCCTCCCGGGGATCCGAGCAGTACTTC. Amino acid sequence: CASRGSEQYF.